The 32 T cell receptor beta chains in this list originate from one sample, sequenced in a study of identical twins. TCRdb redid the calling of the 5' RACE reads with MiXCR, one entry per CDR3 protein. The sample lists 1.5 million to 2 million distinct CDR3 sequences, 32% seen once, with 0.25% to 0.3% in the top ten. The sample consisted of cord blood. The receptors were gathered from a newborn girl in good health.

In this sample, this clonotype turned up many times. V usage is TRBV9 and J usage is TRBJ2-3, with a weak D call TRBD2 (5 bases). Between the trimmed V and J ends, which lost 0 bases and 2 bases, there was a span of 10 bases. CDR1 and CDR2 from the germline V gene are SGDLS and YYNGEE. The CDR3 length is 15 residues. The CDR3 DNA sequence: TGTGCCAGCAGCGTAGCCCTAGCCGACACAGATACGCAGTATTTT. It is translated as CASSVALADTDTQYF. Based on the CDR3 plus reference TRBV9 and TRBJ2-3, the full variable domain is DSGVTQTPKHLITATGQRVTLRCSPRSGDLSVYWYQQSLDQGLQFLIQYYNGEERAKGNILERFSAQQFPDLHSELNLSSLELGDSALYFCASSVALADTDTQYFGPGTRLTVL.

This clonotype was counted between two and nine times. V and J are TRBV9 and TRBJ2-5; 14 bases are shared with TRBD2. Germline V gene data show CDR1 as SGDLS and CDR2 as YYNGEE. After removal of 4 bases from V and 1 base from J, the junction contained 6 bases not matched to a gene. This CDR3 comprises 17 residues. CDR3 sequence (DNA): TGTGCCAGCAGCCCCGGGACTAGCGGGGGACTCCAAGAGACCCAGTACTTC. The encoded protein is CASSPGTSGGLQETQYF. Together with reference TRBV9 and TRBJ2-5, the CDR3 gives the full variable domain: DSGVTQTPKHLITATGQRVTLRCSPRSGDLSVYWYQQSLDQGLQFLIQYYNGEERAKGNILERFSAQQFPDLHSELNLSSLELGDSALYFCASSPGTSGGLQETQYFGPGTRLLVL.

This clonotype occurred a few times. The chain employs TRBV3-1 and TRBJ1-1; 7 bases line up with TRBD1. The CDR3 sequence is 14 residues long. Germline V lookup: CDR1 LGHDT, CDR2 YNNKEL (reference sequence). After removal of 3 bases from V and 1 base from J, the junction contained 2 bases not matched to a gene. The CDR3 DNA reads TGTGCCAGCAGCCACCGGGACAGGAACACTGAAGCTTTCTTT. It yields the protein CASSHRDRNTEAFF.

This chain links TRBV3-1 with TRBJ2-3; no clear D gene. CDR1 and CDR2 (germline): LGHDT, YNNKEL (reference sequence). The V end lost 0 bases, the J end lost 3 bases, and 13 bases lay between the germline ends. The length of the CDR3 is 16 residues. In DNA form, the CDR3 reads TGTGCCAGCAGCCAAGAATCCTTTTTTGGGACAGATACGCAGTATTTT. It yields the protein CASSQESFFGTDTQYF.

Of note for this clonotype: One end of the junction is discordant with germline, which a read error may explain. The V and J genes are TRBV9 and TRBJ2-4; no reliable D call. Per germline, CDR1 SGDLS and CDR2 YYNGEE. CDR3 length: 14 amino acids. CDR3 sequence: CAGSVGLAKNIQYF. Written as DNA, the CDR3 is TGTGCCGGCAGCGTCGGCTTAGCCAAAAACATTCAGTACTTC.

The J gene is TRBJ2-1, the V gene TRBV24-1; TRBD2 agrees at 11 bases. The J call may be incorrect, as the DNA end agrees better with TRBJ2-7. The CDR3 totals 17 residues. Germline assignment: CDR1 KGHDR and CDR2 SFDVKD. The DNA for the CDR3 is TGTGCCACCAGTGATGTAGCGGGAGGGCCCTCCTACAATGAGCAGTACTTC. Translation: CATSDVAGGPSYNEQYF.

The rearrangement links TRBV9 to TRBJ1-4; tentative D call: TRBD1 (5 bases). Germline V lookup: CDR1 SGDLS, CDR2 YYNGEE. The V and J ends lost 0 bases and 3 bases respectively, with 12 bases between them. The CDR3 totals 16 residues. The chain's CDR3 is CASSVGDSQANEKLFF. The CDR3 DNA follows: TGTGCCAGCAGCGTAGGCGACAGCCAAGCTAATGAAAAACTGTTTTTT. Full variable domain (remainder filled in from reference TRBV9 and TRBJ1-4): DSGVTQTPKHLITATGQRVTLRCSPRSGDLSVYWYQQSLDQGLQFLIQYYNGEERAKGNILERFSAQQFPDLHSELNLSSLELGDSALYFCASSVGDSQANEKLFFGSGTQLSVL.

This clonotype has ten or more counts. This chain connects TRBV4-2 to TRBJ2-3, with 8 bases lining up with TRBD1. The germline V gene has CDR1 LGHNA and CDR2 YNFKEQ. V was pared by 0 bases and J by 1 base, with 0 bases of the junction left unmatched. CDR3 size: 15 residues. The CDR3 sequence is CASSQEGQGTDTQYF. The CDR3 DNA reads TGTGCCAGCAGCCAAGAGGGACAGGGCACAGATACGCAGTATTTT.

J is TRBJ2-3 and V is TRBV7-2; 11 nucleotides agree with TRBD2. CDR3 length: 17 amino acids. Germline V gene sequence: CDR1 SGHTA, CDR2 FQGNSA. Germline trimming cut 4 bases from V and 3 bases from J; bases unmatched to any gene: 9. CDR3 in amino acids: CASSSYVAGGRTDTQYF. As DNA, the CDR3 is TGTGCCAGCAGCTCGTATGTAGCGGGGGGGCGAACAGATACGCAGTATTTT.

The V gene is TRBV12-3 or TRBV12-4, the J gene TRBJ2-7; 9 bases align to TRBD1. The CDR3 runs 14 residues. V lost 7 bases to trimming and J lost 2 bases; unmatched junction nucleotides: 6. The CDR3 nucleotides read TGTGCCAGCACCTCCAGGGACAGGGCCTACGAGCAGTACTTC. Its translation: CASTSRDRAYEQYF.

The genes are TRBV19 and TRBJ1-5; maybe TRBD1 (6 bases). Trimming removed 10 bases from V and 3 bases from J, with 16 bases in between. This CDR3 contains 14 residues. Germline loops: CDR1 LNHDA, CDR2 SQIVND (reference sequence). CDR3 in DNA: TGTGCCACTTCCTTGGGGACAACCAATCAGCCCCAGCATTTT. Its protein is CATSLGTTNQPQHF.

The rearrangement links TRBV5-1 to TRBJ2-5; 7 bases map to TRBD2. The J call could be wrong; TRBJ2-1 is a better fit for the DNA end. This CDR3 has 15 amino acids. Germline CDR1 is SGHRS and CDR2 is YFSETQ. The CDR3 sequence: CASSTSSGNQETQFF. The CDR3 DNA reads TGCGCCAGCAGCACATCTAGCGGTAACCAAGAGACCCAGTTCTTC.

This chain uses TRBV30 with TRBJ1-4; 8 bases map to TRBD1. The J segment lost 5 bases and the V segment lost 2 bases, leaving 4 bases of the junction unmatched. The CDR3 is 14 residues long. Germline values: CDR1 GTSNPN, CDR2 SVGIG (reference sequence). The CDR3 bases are TGTGCCTGGAGTCCCCGGGACAGGAATGAAAAACTGTTTTTT. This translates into CAWSPRDRNEKLFF.

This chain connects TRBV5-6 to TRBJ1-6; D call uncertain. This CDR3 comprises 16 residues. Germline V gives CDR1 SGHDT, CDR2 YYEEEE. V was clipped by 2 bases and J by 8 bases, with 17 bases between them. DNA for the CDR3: TGTGCCAGCAGCTTACTAACTTCCTGGATGGATTCACCCCTCCACTTT. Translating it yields CASSLLTSWMDSPLHF. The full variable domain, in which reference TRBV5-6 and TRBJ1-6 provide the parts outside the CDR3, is DAGVTQSPTHLIKTRGQQVTLRCSPKSGHDTVSWYQQALGQGPQFIFQYYEEEERQRGNFPDRFSGHQFPNYSSELNVNALLLGDSALYLCASSLLTSWMDSPLHFGNGTRLTVT.

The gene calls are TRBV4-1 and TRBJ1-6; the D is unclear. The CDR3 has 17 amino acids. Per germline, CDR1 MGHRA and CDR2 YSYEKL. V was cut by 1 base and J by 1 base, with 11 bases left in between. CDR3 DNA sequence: TGCGCCAGCAGCCAAGGAGGGCGGGGATCCTATAATTCACCCCTCCACTTT. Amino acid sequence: CASSQGGRGSYNSPLHF.

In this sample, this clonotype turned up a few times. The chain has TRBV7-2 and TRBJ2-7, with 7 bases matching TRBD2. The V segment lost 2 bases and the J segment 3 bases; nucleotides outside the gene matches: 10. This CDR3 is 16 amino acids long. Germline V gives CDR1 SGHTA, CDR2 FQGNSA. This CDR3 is CASSLMSGLKVYEQYF. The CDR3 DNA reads TGTGCCAGCAGCTTAATGTCGGGACTAAAGGTCTACGAGCAGTACTTC.

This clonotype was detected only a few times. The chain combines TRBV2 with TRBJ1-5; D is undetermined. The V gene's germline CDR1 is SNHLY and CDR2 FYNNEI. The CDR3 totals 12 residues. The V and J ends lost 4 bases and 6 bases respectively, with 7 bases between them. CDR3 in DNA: TGTGCCAGCAGTGGCTTAGGTCAGCCCCAGCATTTT. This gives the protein CASSGLGQPQHF.

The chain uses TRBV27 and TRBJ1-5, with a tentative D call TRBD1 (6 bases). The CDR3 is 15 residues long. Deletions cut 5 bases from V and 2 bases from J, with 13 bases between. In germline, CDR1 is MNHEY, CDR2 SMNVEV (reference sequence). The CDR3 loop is CASSGGAGGNQPQHF. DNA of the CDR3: TGTGCCAGCAGTGGGGGGGCCGGAGGCAATCAGCCCCAGCATTTT.

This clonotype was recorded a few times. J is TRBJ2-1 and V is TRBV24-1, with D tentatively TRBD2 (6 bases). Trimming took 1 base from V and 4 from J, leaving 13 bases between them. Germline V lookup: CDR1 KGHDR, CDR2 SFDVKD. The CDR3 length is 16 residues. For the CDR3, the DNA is TGTGCCACCAGTGATTTCGAGACTAGGCGTTACAATGAGCAGTTCTTC. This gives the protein CATSDFETRRYNEQFF.

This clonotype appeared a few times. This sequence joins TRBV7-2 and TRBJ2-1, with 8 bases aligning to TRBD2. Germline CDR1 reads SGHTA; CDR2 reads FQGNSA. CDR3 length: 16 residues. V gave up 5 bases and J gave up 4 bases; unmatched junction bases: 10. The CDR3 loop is CASSLWTSRVYNEQFF. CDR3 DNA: TGTGCCAGCAGCCTCTGGACTAGCAGGGTTTACAATGAGCAGTTCTTC.

CDR3: CASSLVTLAADEQFF. The CDR3 coding sequence is TGCGCCAGCAGCTTGGTGACGCTAGCGGCGGATGAGCAGTTCTTC. The rearrangement uses TRBV5-1 and TRBJ2-1, with TRBD2 matching 7 bases. The CDR3 spans 15 residues. J was trimmed by 8 bases and V by 0 bases; bases with no gene match: 8. CDR1 is SGHRS, CDR2 YFSETQ, per germline.

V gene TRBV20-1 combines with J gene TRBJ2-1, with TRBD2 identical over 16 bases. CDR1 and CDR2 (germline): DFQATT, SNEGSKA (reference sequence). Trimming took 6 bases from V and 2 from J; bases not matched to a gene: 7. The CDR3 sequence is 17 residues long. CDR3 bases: TGCAGTGCAACGGGACTAGCGGGGGGGCCACCCTACAATGAGCAGTTCTTC. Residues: CSATGLAGGPPYNEQFF.

The CDR3: CSASTTGTSGSHTDTQYF. CDR3 nucleotide sequence: TGCAGTGCTAGTACCACCGGGACTAGCGGGAGCCACACAGATACGCAGTATTTT. The V and J genes are TRBV20-1 and TRBJ2-3; TRBD2 aligns across 14 bases. Germline V lookup: CDR1 DFQATT, CDR2 SNEGSKA (reference sequence). The junction had 10 bases not matched to a gene; V was cut back by 3 bases and J by 2 bases. The CDR3 is 18 residues long.

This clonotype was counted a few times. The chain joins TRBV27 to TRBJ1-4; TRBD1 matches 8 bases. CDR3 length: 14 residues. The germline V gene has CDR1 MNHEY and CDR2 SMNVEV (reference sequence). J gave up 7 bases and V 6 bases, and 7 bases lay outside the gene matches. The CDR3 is CASRSGGVGEKLFF. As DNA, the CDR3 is TGTGCCAGCAGATCAGGGGGCGTCGGTGAAAAACTGTTTTTT.

CDR3 DNA sequence: TGCAGTGCTACCTGGGACAGGGGGAGCTCCTATAATTCACCCCTCCACTTT. Residues: CSATWDRGSSYNSPLHF. This rearrangement joins TRBV20-1 to TRBJ1-6, with 11 bases matching TRBD1. Per the germline V gene, CDR1 is DFQATT and CDR2 is SNEGSKA (reference sequence). J gave up 0 bases and V 4 bases, and 5 bases lay outside the gene matches. CDR3 length: 17 amino acids.

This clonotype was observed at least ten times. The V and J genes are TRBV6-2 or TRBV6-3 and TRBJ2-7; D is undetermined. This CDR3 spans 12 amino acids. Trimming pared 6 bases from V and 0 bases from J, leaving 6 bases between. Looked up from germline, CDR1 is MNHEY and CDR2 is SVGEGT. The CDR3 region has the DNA TGTGCCAGCAGACTAAGCTCCTACGAGCAGTACTTC. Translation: CASRLSSYEQYF.

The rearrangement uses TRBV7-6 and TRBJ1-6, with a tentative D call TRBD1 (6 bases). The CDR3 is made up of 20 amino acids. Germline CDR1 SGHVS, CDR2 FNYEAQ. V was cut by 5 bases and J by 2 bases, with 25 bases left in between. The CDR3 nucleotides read TGTGCCAGCAGCCCACTCCCGATCGCCACAGGGTTCCCCTATAATTCACCCCTCCACTTT. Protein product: CASSPLPIATGFPYNSPLHF.

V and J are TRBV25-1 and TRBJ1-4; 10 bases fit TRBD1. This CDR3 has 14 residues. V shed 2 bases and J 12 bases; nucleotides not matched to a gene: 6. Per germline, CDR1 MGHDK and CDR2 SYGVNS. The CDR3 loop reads CASSEPRQGAELFF. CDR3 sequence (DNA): TGTGCCAGCAGTGAACCCCGACAGGGGGCGGAACTGTTTTTT.

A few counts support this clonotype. The CDR3 is CSVEEGGLGYTF. The CDR3 coding sequence is TGCAGCGTTGAAGAAGGGGGACTTGGCTACACCTTC. J is TRBJ1-2 and V is TRBV29-1; maybe TRBD1 (6 bases). Trimming removed 0 bases at V and 7 bases at J, with 9 bases between. The CDR3 sequence is 12 residues long. The germline V gene encodes CDR1 SQVTM and CDR2 ANQGSEA. Full variable domain (missing parts from reference TRBV29-1 and TRBJ1-2): SAVISQKPSRDICQRGTSLTIQCQVDSQVTMMFWYRQQPGQSLTLIATANQGSEATYESGFVIDKFPISRPNLTFSTLTVSNMSPEDSSIYLCSVEEGGLGYTFGSGTRLTVV.

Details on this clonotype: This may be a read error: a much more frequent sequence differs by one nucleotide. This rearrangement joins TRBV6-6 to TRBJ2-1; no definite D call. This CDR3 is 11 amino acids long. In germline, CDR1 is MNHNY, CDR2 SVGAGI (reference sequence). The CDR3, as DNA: TGTTCCAGCAGTTATACAGATGAGCAGTTCTTC. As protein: CSSSYTDEQFF.

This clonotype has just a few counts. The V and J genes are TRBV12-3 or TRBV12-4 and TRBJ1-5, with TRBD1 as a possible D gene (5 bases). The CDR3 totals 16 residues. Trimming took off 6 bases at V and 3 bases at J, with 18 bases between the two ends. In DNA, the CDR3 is TGTGCCAGCAGCCCTTTCCGGCAGGGCCCCAATCAGCCCCAGCATTTT. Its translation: CASSPFRQGPNQPQHF.

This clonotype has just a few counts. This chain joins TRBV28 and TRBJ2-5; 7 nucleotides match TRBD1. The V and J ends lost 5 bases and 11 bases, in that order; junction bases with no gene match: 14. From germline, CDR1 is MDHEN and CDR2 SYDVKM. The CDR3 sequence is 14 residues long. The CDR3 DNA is TGTGCCAGCAGTATTACAGGGGACACGAATGAGCAGTACTTC. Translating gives CASSITGDTNEQYF.